What follows is one T cell receptor beta chain and its context. The antigen remains unidentified. The sample's time point: neoterminal ileum biopsy at postoperative endoscopy, about 6 months after surgery. The sample comes from a study of T cell repertoires in ileal Crohn's disease. Whole-study context: Surgery for a complication: stricturing in 61%, penetrating in roughly 40%. M6 samples are neoterminal ileum biopsies from postoperative colonoscopy.

Germline V gives CDR1 SNHLY, CDR2 FYNNEI. V was cut by 7 bases and J by 0 bases, with 12 bases left in between. The length of the CDR3 is 15 residues. This table comes from immunoSEQ multiplex PCR, and its TCRdb copy is limited to in-frame clones, with some not included. This sample has roughly 62,000 clones, with approximately 88% found just once. General study results and limits: Active smokers at surgery had more clonal expansions than non-smokers.

This sequence joins TRBV2 and TRBJ2-2, with D perhaps TRBD1 (5 bases). Specimen: ileal tissue. This TCR was sampled from an adult with Crohn's disease. The CDR3 spells CASNGARTNTGELFF. The CDR3 coding sequence is TGTGCCAGCAATGGGGCCAGAACGAACACCGGGGAGCTGTTTTTT.